This record concerns one T cell receptor beta chain sequence. The method was immunoSEQ multiplex PCR; TCRdb's version includes in-frame clones alone and lacks a portion of them. The repertoire holds about 100,000 clones, about 90% seen once, with more than 1.5% in the top ten. The data were obtained in a study of T cell changes during pregnancy in multiple sclerosis. CDR1 is SQVTM and CDR2 is ANQGSEA in the germline V gene. V dropped 7 bases and J dropped 5 bases, with 24 bases sitting between them. The CDR3 sequence is 16 residues long. The sequencing used peripheral blood, collected after pregnancy. The origin of this receptor is a female donor with multiple sclerosis, enrolled in a pregnancy study. J is TRBJ2-1 and V is TRBV29-1; the D gene is possibly TRBD2 (5 bases). The CDR3 nucleotides are TGCAGCGCTGCCCCAAAAGACGGAGGATCGGACAATGAGCAGTTCTTC. Protein product: CSAAPKDGGSDNEQFF.